The sequence of this T cell receptor beta chain was determined in a study of a mutant IDH1 vaccine in newly diagnosed glioma. Turning to the study itself: Once 4-6 weeks had passed after radiotherapy alone, vaccination started, or it started with temozolomide cycles. Patients were pretreated with radiotherapy, temozolomide, or both, mostly both. Study-level points and caveats: Apparently unrelated to pseudoprogression were changes in the top peripheral T cell clonotypes.

Clones were read by immunoSEQ multiplex PCR, and TCRdb kept only the in-frame ones, dropping some. The top ten hold less than 8% of the sample, which has 60,000 or so clones, around 80% seen once. This clone has more than one count but fewer than ten. Its antigen is not identified. Germline V gives CDR1 WNHNN, CDR2 SYGVQD (reference sequence). The CDR3 loop spans 13 amino acids. The V end lost 6 bases, the J end lost 8 bases, and 16 bases lay between the germline ends. Indicated time point: week 5, during vaccination. All doses held 300 ug of mutant IDH1 20-mer peptide, with topical imiquimod. This TCR came from a woman aged 50 to 65 with glioma. This specimen consisted of PBMCs, obtained from a glioma patient whose treatment included an IDH1 peptide vaccine. The chain uses TRBV10-1 and TRBJ1-2; weak D call: TRBD1 (5 bases). The CDR3 bases are TGCGCCAGCAGCCCAACTGGGGGAAGGGGCTACACCTTC. This encodes CASSPTGGRGYTF.